These 23 T cell receptor beta chains came from one sample sequenced in a study of blood T cell repertoires in COVID-19. The data were produced by immunoSEQ multiplex PCR, yet TCRdb's version contains in-frame clones alone and is incomplete. The repertoire holds around 88,000 clones, 80% seen once, with 8% to 9% in the top ten. The sequenced sample was peripheral blood. These receptors were obtained from a man in his forties or fifties who had recovered from COVID-19.

The chain joins TRBV18 to TRBJ1-1; D is possibly TRBD1 (6 bases). This CDR3 is built from 12 residues. The germline V and J ends were trimmed by 1 base and 9 bases, with 9 bases remaining between them. The germline V gene encodes CDR1 KGHSH and CDR2 LQKENI. The CDR3 nucleotides are TGTGCCAGCTCACCACAGGGGGAACAAGCTTTCTTT. It yields the protein CASSPQGEQAFF.

The genes are TRBV5-1 and TRBJ1-1; 7 nucleotides align to TRBD1. The CDR3 loop spans 14 amino acids. Unmatched junction bases numbered 6, after V lost 4 bases and J lost 3 bases. Germline lookup yields CDR1 SGHRS and CDR2 YFSETQ. CDR3 sequence: CASSRQGGDTEAFF. In DNA, the CDR3 is TGCGCCAGCAGCAGACAGGGTGGGGACACTGAAGCTTTCTTT.

This clone occurred a few times. The chain joins TRBV2 to TRBJ1-5; 11 positions agree with TRBD1. The V and J ends lost 1 base and 4 bases, in that order; junction bases with no gene match: 6. Per the germline V gene, CDR1 is SNHLY and CDR2 is FYNNEI. The CDR3 runs to 17 residues. DNA for the CDR3: TGTGCCAGCAGTGAAGGGGCGGACAGGGGGCGAAATCAGCCCCAGCATTTT. Its protein product is CASSEGADRGRNQPQHF.

This clone was recorded once. The chain carries TRBV7-9 and TRBJ1-5; 8 bases match TRBD1. The V gene's germline CDR1 is SEHNR and CDR2 FQNEAQ (reference sequence). This CDR3 has 15 residues. With 1 base clipped from V and 8 bases from J, the junction kept 7 bases outside the gene matches. The CDR3 protein is CASSLGIQGGEPQHF. CDR3 nucleotide sequence: TGTGCCAGCAGCTTAGGCATACAGGGGGGCGAGCCCCAGCATTTT.

The chain is built from TRBV6-6 and TRBJ1-2; D call uncertain. CDR3 length: 13 amino acids. Germline assignment: CDR1 MNHNY and CDR2 SVGAGI (reference sequence). V was cut by 2 bases and J by 8 bases, with 12 bases left in between. The CDR3 DNA follows: TGTGCCAGCAGTTACGGGCCGGGCGGGGGCTACACCTTC. It codes for CASSYGPGGGYTF.

The chain is built from TRBV7-6 and TRBJ2-1; 9 bases line up with TRBD1. The length of the CDR3 is 15 residues. J gave up 5 bases and V 3 bases, and 5 bases lay outside the gene matches. CDR1 SGHVS and CDR2 FNYEAQ come from the germline V gene. The CDR3 protein is CASSFYGQGNNEQFF. The CDR3 DNA is TGTGCCAGCAGCTTTTACGGACAGGGGAACAATGAGCAGTTCTTC.

V is TRBV3-1 (or the pseudogene TRBV3-2) and J is TRBJ2-5, with D possibly TRBD1 on 6 matching bases. Germline V gene sequence: CDR1 LGHDT, CDR2 YNNKEL (reference sequence). This CDR3 is built from 16 residues. V was shortened by 4 bases and J by 4 bases, with 19 bases between the two germline ends. The DNA of the CDR3 is TGTGCCAGCAGCCTAAGGGGGAGCGCCAGGGTAGAGACCCAGTACTTC. As protein: CASSLRGSARVETQYF.

The J gene is TRBJ1-1, the V gene TRBV20-1, with D uncertain. The V gene's germline CDR1 is DFQATT and CDR2 SNEGSKA (reference sequence). Trimming left V 3 bases short and J 2 bases short, with 4 bases between. The length of the CDR3 is 11 residues. CDR3 bases: TGCAGTGCTAGGCGAAACACTGAAGCTTTCTTT. It codes for CSARRNTEAFF.

The V and J genes are TRBV29-1 and TRBJ1-1; D uncertain. CDR3 length equals 11 residues. Germline loops: CDR1 SQVTM, CDR2 ANQGSEA. Deletions cut 4 bases from V and 7 bases from J, with 10 bases between. CDR3 DNA sequence: TGCAGCGTTGTACCCCAGGATGAAGCTTTCTTT. Protein: CSVVPQDEAFF.

A word on this clone: The same CDR3 also results from other DNA sequences found in this sample. CDR3 in amino acids: CASSQVTPSYEQYF. As DNA, the CDR3 is TGCGCCAGCAGTCAAGTTACACCATCTTACGAGCAGTACTTC. The chain recombines TRBV23-1 with TRBJ2-7; D unresolved. TRBV23-1 is an ORF, and what it does is uncertain. The V and J ends lost 2 bases and 4 bases respectively, with 12 bases between them. This CDR3 has 14 amino acids.

This rearrangement joins TRBV9 to TRBJ2-1, with TRBD1 matching 7 bases. The CDR3 length is 15 residues. The V and J ends lost 1 base and 4 bases, in that order; junction bases with no gene match: 5. Germline V lookup: CDR1 SGDLS, CDR2 YYNGEE. As DNA, the CDR3 is TGTGCCAGCAGCGTACAGACAGGGTGGTACAATGAGCAGTTCTTC. Protein sequence: CASSVQTGWYNEQFF. Filled out from reference TRBV9 and TRBJ2-1, the complete variable domain reads DSGVTQTPKHLITATGQRVTLRCSPRSGDLSVYWYQQSLDQGLQFLIQYYNGEERAKGNILERFSAQQFPDLHSELNLSSLELGDSALYFCASSVQTGWYNEQFFGPGTRLTVL.

This clone was seen a single time. The chain combines TRBV6-2 or TRBV6-3 with TRBJ1-6; 10 positions agree with TRBD1. Germline values: CDR1 MNHEY, CDR2 SVGEGT. CDR3 length: 20 amino acids. V was pared by 2 bases and J by 0 bases, with 10 bases of the junction left unmatched. The CDR3 DNA sequence: TGTGCCAGCAGTTACCCCGGGACAGGGGCGCGGAGCTCCTATAATTCACCCCTCCACTTT. Translated, it gives CASSYPGTGARSSYNSPLHF.

The chain links TRBV28 to TRBJ1-1; TRBD1 aligns across 7 bases. The ends lost 8 bases at V and 0 bases at J; junction bases unmatched: 3. The CDR3 sequence is 13 residues long. Looked up from germline, CDR1 is MDHEN and CDR2 is SYDVKM. The DNA for the CDR3 is TGTGCCAGCGAGACAGGGATGAACACTGAAGCTTTCTTT. The encoded protein is CASETGMNTEAFF.

The chain employs TRBV11-2 and TRBJ1-1; weak D call: TRBD1 (6 bases). V was clipped by 7 bases and J by 7 bases, with 19 bases between them. Germline-derived CDR1 and CDR2 are SGHAT and FQNNGV. The CDR3 is 14 amino acids. CDR3 sequence: CASTPWGRSDEAFF. The CDR3 DNA follows: TGTGCCAGCACCCCGTGGGGGCGCTCCGATGAAGCTTTCTTT.

CDR3 protein: CASSIGPGSYGYTF. DNA of the CDR3: TGTGCCAGTAGTATAGGTCCGGGGAGCTATGGCTACACCTTC. The chain is built from TRBV19 and TRBJ1-2; D gene unclear. Trimming removed 1 base from V and 4 bases from J, with 10 bases in between. The CDR3 contains 14 residues. The germline CDR1 and CDR2 sequences are LNHDA and SQIVND (reference sequence). Full variable domain (rest looked up from reference TRBV19 and TRBJ1-2): DGGITQSPKYLFRKEGQNVTLSCEQNLNHDAMYWYRQDPGQGLRLIYYSQIVNDFQKGDIAEGYSVSREKKESFPLTVTSAQKNPTAFYLCASSIGPGSYGYTFGSGTRLTVV.

The CDR3 spells CASSRDSGYTF. The CDR3 nucleotides read TGTGCCAGCAGTAGGGACTCGGGCTACACCTTC. The chain links TRBV9 to TRBJ1-2, with D maybe TRBD1 (5 bases). The V end was cut by 5 bases, the J end by 8 bases, with 10 bases between. Germline V gene sequence: CDR1 SGDLS, CDR2 YYNGEE. The CDR3 contains 11 residues.

This clone was counted ten times or more. The rearrangement links TRBV27 to TRBJ2-7; TRBD2 agrees at 9 bases. CDR1 and CDR2 from the germline V gene are MNHEY and SMNVEV (reference sequence). The junction had 4 bases not matched to a gene; V was cut back by 11 bases and J by 2 bases. This CDR3 spans 12 amino acids. Written as DNA, the CDR3 is TGTGCCCCCTTAGCGGGGGCCTACGAGCAGTACTTC. The encoded protein is CAPLAGAYEQYF.

This chain joins TRBV6-6 and TRBJ1-1; TRBD1 agrees at 8 bases. J was trimmed by 8 bases and V by 4 bases; bases with no gene match: 3. Germline V CDR1 and CDR2: MNHNY, SVGAGI (reference sequence). This CDR3 region has 12 residues. Written as DNA, the CDR3 is TGTGCCAGCAGTTCAAGGGACAGGGAAGCTTTCTTT. Translating it yields CASSSRDREAFF.

This clone was seen many times. The chain couples TRBV7-2 to TRBJ1-5, with D perhaps TRBD1 (5 bases). This CDR3 comprises 15 residues. V lost 4 bases and J lost 1, with 11 bases in between. Germline assignment: CDR1 SGHTA and CDR2 FQGNSA. CDR3 DNA sequence: TGTGCCAGCAGCTCCGGAGGGGCGAGCAATCAGCCCCAGCATTTT. It yields the protein CASSSGGASNQPQHF.

This clone has only a few counts. Here the CDR3 reads CASGLDGYTF. As DNA, the CDR3 is TGTGCCTCGGGTCTAGACGGCTACACCTTC. V and J are TRBV19 and TRBJ1-2; D gene uncertain. V lost 11 bases to trimming and J lost 8 bases, with 12 bases between them. Germline values: CDR1 LNHDA, CDR2 SQIVND (reference sequence). The CDR3 is 10 residues long.

The CDR3 nucleotides are TGTGCCAGCAGTTTATTGGGGACAGAGTACACAGATACGCAGTATTTT. Translated, it gives CASSLLGTEYTDTQYF. V usage is TRBV27 and J usage is TRBJ2-3; 7 bases align to TRBD1. This CDR3 contains 16 residues. Germline-derived CDR1 and CDR2 are MNHEY and SMNVEV (reference sequence). The V gene end was trimmed by 1 base and the J gene end by 2 bases; junction bases not matched to a gene: 6.

This clone has only a few counts. CDR3 sequence: CASSLVSQGPYEQYF. DNA of the CDR3: TGTGCCAGCAGCTTAGTTAGCCAGGGGCCCTACGAGCAGTACTTC. The chain links TRBV7-2 to TRBJ2-7, with TRBD1 as a possible D gene (6 bases). The CDR3 totals 15 residues. V was trimmed by 1 base and J by 2 bases, leaving 12 bases between them. From germline, CDR1 is SGHTA and CDR2 FQGNSA.

V gene TRBV12-3 or TRBV12-4 combines with J gene TRBJ2-1; D gene uncertain. The CDR3 length is 11 residues. V was cut by 2 bases and J by 9 bases, with 5 bases left in between. CDR3 loop: CASSLIGEQFF. CDR3 in DNA: TGTGCCAGCAGTTTAATCGGTGAGCAGTTCTTC.